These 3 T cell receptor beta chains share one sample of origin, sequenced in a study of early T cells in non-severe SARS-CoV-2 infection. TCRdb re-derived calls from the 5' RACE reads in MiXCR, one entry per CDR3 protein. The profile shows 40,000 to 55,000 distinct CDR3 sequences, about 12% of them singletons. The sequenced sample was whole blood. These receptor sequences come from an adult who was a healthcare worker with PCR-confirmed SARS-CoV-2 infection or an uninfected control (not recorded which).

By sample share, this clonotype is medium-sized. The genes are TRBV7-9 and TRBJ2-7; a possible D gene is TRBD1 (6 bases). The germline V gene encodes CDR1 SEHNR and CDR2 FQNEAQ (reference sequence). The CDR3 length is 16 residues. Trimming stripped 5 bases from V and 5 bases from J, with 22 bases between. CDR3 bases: TGTGCCAGCAGCCCCCCTAGGTCTGGACAGAGGCACGAGCAGTACTTC. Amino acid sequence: CASSPPRSGQRHEQYF.

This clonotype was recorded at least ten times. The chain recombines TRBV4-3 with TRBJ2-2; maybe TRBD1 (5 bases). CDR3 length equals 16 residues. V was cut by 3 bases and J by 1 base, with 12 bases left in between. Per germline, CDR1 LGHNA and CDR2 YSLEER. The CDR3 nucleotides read TGCGCCAGCAGCCAGAAGTTCGGACAGAACACCGGGGAGCTGTTTTTT. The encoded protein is CASSQKFGQNTGELFF.

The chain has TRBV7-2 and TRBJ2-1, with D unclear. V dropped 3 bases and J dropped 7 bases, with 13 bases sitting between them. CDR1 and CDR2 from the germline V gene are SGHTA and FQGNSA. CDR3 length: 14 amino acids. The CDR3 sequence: CASSFPGPGNEQFF. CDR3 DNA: TGTGCCAGCAGCTTCCCCGGACCCGGAAATGAGCAGTTCTTC.